This T cell receptor beta chain was documented in a study of technical replicates of blood from a handful of donors. The germline V gene encodes CDR1 MGHRA and CDR2 YSYEKL. Trimming pared 0 bases from V and 4 bases from J, leaving 3 bases between. There are 12 residues in the CDR3. TCRdb keeps only in-frame clones here, not all; method: immunoSEQ multiplex PCR. The profile shows some 64,000 clones, almost 95% of them singletons. Worth noting for this clone: Other DNA sequences in this specimen translate into the identical CDR3.

Sequences were obtained from PBMCs. The rearrangement links TRBV4-1 to TRBJ2-5, with unresolved D. This sequence was found in a human donor in good health. Some clones in this sample may be carry-over from other donors' samples. Written as DNA, the CDR3 is TGCGCCAGCAGCCAAGATCGAGAGACCCAGTACTTC. Protein sequence: CASSQDRETQYF.